These 32 T cell receptor beta chains originate from one sample sequenced in a study of CD8+ T cells in alopecia areata. Isolated RNA was reverse transcribed into cDNA used as the sequencing template. Some clones are missing from TCRdb's copy, which holds only in-frame ones; the method was immunoSEQ multiplex PCR. This table holds almost 250,000 clones, 67% found once. Sequenced material: CD4+ T cells sorted from blood, taken at week 0. These receptors were taken from a human donor with alopecia areata.

The V gene is TRBV6-5, the J gene TRBJ2-7; D is ambiguous. Trimming took 5 bases from V and 3 from J, leaving 8 bases between them. The CDR3 runs to 12 residues. CDR1 and CDR2 (germline): MNHEY, SVGAGI. CDR3: CASSEQFYEQYF. In DNA form, the CDR3 reads TGTGCCAGCAGTGAACAGTTCTACGAGCAGTACTTC.

The genes are TRBV4-3 and TRBJ2-1; 11 bases are shared with TRBD2. The CDR3 runs 15 residues. V lost 4 bases and J lost 3; bases outside the gene matches: 2. Germline V gene sequence: CDR1 LGHNA, CDR2 YSLEER. CDR3 residues: CASSPGTSGYNEQFF. CDR3 bases: TGCGCCAGCAGCCCCGGGACTAGCGGCTACAATGAGCAGTTCTTC.

There are a few counts of this clone. The V and J genes are TRBV5-1 and TRBJ2-7; D remains ambiguous. Germline assignment: CDR1 SGHRS and CDR2 YFSETQ. CDR3 length: 14 residues. Trimming left V 2 bases short and J 2 bases short, with 11 bases between. CDR3 DNA sequence: TGCGCCAGCAGCTTATTAACTCCTCCCTACGAGCAGTACTTC. Its translation: CASSLLTPPYEQYF.

V usage is TRBV15 and J usage is TRBJ2-7, with 8 bases that match TRBD1. Trimming removed 3 bases from V and 0 bases from J; junction bases left unmatched: 7. Germline V CDR1 and CDR2: LNHNV, YYDKDF (reference sequence). CDR3 length equals 16 residues. CDR3 protein: CATSSTQGQDSYEQYF. Written as DNA, the CDR3 is TGTGCCACCAGCAGCACACAGGGACAGGACTCCTACGAGCAGTACTTC. Complete variable domain (other parts from reference TRBV15 and TRBJ2-7): DAMVIQNPRYQVTQFGKPVTLSCSQTLNHNVMYWYQQKSSQAPKLLFHYYDKDFNNEADTPDNFQSRRPNTSFCFLDIRSPGLGDTAMYLCATSSTQGQDSYEQYFGPGTRLTVT.

The chain combines TRBV9 with TRBJ2-1; D unclear. The germline gives CDR1 SGDLS, CDR2 YYNGEE. With 0 bases removed from V and 1 base from J, the gap between germline ends came to 8 bases. The CDR3 contains 15 residues. DNA for the CDR3: TGTGCCAGCAGCGTAGATCCAGATTCCTACAATGAGCAGTTCTTC. Translating gives CASSVDPDSYNEQFF. Complete variable domain (other parts from reference TRBV9 and TRBJ2-1): DSGVTQTPKHLITATGQRVTLRCSPRSGDLSVYWYQQSLDQGLQFLIQYYNGEERAKGNILERFSAQQFPDLHSELNLSSLELGDSALYFCASSVDPDSYNEQFFGPGTRLTVL.

This clone appeared a single time. The sample carries other DNA sequences with the same CDR3. The rearrangement links TRBV7-9 to TRBJ2-3; the D is unclear. The ends were cut back, 0 bases at V and 0 bases at J, with 4 bases in the middle. This CDR3 is built from 14 residues. The germline CDR1 and CDR2 sequences are SEHNR and FQNEAQ (reference sequence). The CDR3 nucleotides are TGTGCCAGCAGCTTAGCGGGGAGCACAGATACGCAGTATTTT. Translated, it gives CASSLAGSTDTQYF.

This clone turned up a few times. The same CDR3 is also encoded by other DNA sequences in this sample. V usage is TRBV5-1 and J usage is TRBJ2-1, with D uncertain. V lost 0 bases and J 6 bases, leaving 1 base between the germline ends. Looked up from germline, CDR1 is SGHRS and CDR2 is YFSETQ. The CDR3 sequence is 11 residues long. CDR3 nucleotides: TGCGCCAGCAGCTTGGGCAATGAGCAGTTCTTC. Protein product: CASSLGNEQFF.

The CDR3 loop reads CASSTQGGGYTF. As DNA, the CDR3 is TGTGCCAGCAGCACACAGGGAGGTGGCTACACCTTC. The rearrangement links TRBV5-8 to TRBJ1-2; D is perhaps TRBD1 (6 bases). CDR1 SGHTS and CDR2 YDEGEE come from the germline V gene. Trimming removed 4 bases from V and 7 bases from J, with 11 bases in between. The CDR3 consists of 12 residues.

The chain combines TRBV29-1 with TRBJ2-7, with no clear D. V lost 5 bases and J lost 4, with 15 bases in between. This CDR3 is 13 amino acids long. Per the germline V gene, CDR1 is SQVTM and CDR2 is ANQGSEA. The CDR3 protein is CSVQLLTPYEQYF. The DNA of the CDR3 is TGCAGCGTTCAACTCCTGACCCCTTACGAGCAGTACTTC.

J is TRBJ2-2 and V is TRBV5-1; D might be TRBD2 (5 bases). Per the germline V gene, CDR1 is SGHRS and CDR2 is YFSETQ. V was pared by 1 base and J by 4 bases, with 11 bases between. The CDR3 loop spans 15 amino acids. Here the CDR3 reads CASSLNSGRTGELFF. In DNA, the CDR3 is TGCGCCAGCAGCTTGAACAGCGGACGCACCGGGGAGCTGTTTTTT.

The genes are TRBV5-1 and TRBJ1-2, with D unresolved. Germline values: CDR1 SGHRS, CDR2 YFSETQ. Trimming removed 4 bases from V and 3 bases from J, with 13 bases in between. The CDR3 is made up of 14 amino acids. The CDR3 DNA sequence: TGCGCCAGCAGCAGGAGCTCGGGAGACTATGGCTACACCTTC. It yields the protein CASSRSSGDYGYTF.

CDR3 bases: TGTGCCTGGAATCCGGGACAGGGAAAAGAGACCCAGTACTTC. Residues: CAWNPGQGKETQYF. The V and J genes are TRBV30 and TRBJ2-5; TRBD1 matches at 9 bases. CDR1 and CDR2 from the germline V gene are GTSNPN and SVGIG (reference sequence). The V and J ends lost 4 bases and 3 bases, in that order; junction bases with no gene match: 6. This CDR3 is built from 14 residues.

V is TRBV5-1 and J is TRBJ2-3, with D perhaps matching TRBD2 (5 bases). The CDR3 runs 15 residues. CDR1 and CDR2 (germline): SGHRS, YFSETQ. Trimming removed 0 bases at V and 1 base at J, with 9 bases between. The CDR3, as DNA: TGCGCCAGCAGCTTGGTTGCGGGCGGCACAGATACGCAGTATTTT. Encoded protein: CASSLVAGGTDTQYF.

This chain uses TRBV7-2 with TRBJ2-1; 7 bases are a match to TRBD1. CDR3 length equals 18 residues. Losses at the gene ends were 5 bases for V and 0 bases for J; bases not matched to a gene: 13. The germline CDR1 and CDR2 sequences are SGHTA and FQGNSA. The CDR3 region has the DNA TGTGCCAGCAGCAGGACAGGTCAGCCCCCAAGCTCCTACAATGAGCAGTTCTTC. This codes for CASSRTGQPPSSYNEQFF.

V usage is TRBV12-5 and J usage is TRBJ2-7, with TRBD1 matching over 7 bases. With V trimmed by 6 bases and J by 0 bases, 11 bases remained unmatched. Germline CDR1 is LGHNT and CDR2 is FRNRAP. The CDR3 has 16 amino acids. The CDR3 sequence: CASGLRQGQTSYEQYF. CDR3 coding DNA: TGTGCTAGTGGCCTAAGACAGGGCCAGACCTCCTACGAGCAGTACTTC.

The rearrangement joins TRBV6-5 to TRBJ2-3, with D maybe TRBD2 (5 bases). Germline V gives CDR1 MNHEY, CDR2 SVGAGI. This CDR3 region has 11 residues. Trimming removed 5 bases at V and 10 bases at J, with 10 bases between. Here the CDR3 reads CASSEGIAQYF. CDR3 DNA: TGTGCCAGCAGTGAGGGAATCGCGCAGTATTTT.

This clone was counted only a few times. The V and J genes are TRBV29-1 and TRBJ1-6; D not resolved. The CDR3 runs to 13 residues. Germline loops: CDR1 SQVTM, CDR2 ANQGSEA. V lost 5 bases and J lost 6, with 11 bases in between. This CDR3 is CSVTQDGNSPLHF. CDR3 nucleotide sequence: TGCAGCGTTACCCAGGACGGTAATTCACCCCTCCACTTT.

The chain couples TRBV29-1 to TRBJ1-2, with D uncertain. The germline V gene has CDR1 SQVTM and CDR2 ANQGSEA. Trimming pared 4 bases from V and 1 base from J, leaving 10 bases between. The CDR3 has 13 residues. CDR3: CSVGALGNYGYTF. CDR3 DNA: TGCAGCGTTGGGGCCCTGGGTAACTATGGCTACACCTTC.

This chain connects TRBV29-1 to TRBJ2-5; D possibly matches TRBD1 or TRBD2 (5 bases each). CDR1 is SQVTM and CDR2 is ANQGSEA in the germline V gene. V was shortened by 8 bases and J by 0 bases, with 7 bases between the two germline ends. The CDR3 is made up of 11 amino acids. The DNA for the CDR3 is TGCAGCTGGGGGAACCAAGAGACCCAGTACTTC. It yields the protein CSWGNQETQYF.

CDR3 in DNA: TGTGCCAGCAGAAGACTAGTAAACACCGGGGAGCTGTTTTTT. Translating it yields CASRRLVNTGELFF. This chain links TRBV27 with TRBJ2-2, with D perhaps TRBD2 (6 bases). CDR3 length: 14 amino acids. Per the germline V gene, CDR1 is MNHEY and CDR2 is SMNVEV (reference sequence). V dropped 6 bases and J dropped 2 bases, with 10 bases sitting between them.

CDR3 sequence: CASSRGTGNNSPLHF. The CDR3 DNA follows: TGTGCCAGCAGCAGAGGGACAGGGAATAATTCACCCCTCCACTTT. This chain links TRBV25-1 with TRBJ1-6; TRBD1 matches at 9 bases. V dropped 6 bases and J dropped 5; count of bases not matched to a gene: 5. The CDR3 runs to 15 residues. Germline-derived CDR1 and CDR2 are MGHDK and SYGVNS.

CDR3 residues: CASSPITGGVGYTF. CDR3 nucleotides: TGTGCCAGCAGCCCCATAACCGGGGGTGTTGGCTACACCTTC. V and J are TRBV27 and TRBJ1-2; tentatively, D is TRBD1 (5 bases). This CDR3 comprises 14 residues. Germline loops: CDR1 MNHEY, CDR2 SMNVEV (reference sequence). Deletions cut 6 bases from V and 7 bases from J, with 18 bases between.

For the CDR3, the DNA is TGTGCCAGCAGCTTAGCAGGGGGCGGCCAGCATTTT. Its translation is CASSLAGGGQHF. The chain employs TRBV7-9 and TRBJ1-5; TRBD1 matches at 7 bases. With V trimmed by 0 bases and J by 12 bases, 2 bases remained unmatched. Looked up from germline, CDR1 is SEHNR and CDR2 is FQNEAQ (reference sequence). This CDR3 has 12 residues.

There are a few counts of this clone. The V gene is TRBV11-2, the J gene TRBJ1-2; maybe TRBD1 (6 bases). The V gene's germline CDR1 is SGHAT and CDR2 FQNNGV. The CDR3 length is 15 residues. Trimming removed 2 bases from V and 4 bases from J, with 14 bases in between. As DNA, the CDR3 is TGTGCCAGCAGCTTACCCGAACAGGGAGGCTATGGCTACACCTTC. This sequence encodes CASSLPEQGGYGYTF.

The V gene is TRBV29-1, the J gene TRBJ2-7, with D perhaps being TRBD1 or TRBD2 (5 bases each). Trimming took 5 bases from V and 2 from J, leaving 10 bases between them. The CDR3 is 12 amino acids. Germline assignment: CDR1 SQVTM and CDR2 ANQGSEA. This chain's CDR3 is CSVLRGPYEQYF. The CDR3 DNA sequence: TGCAGCGTTTTAAGGGGACCCTACGAGCAGTACTTC.

The chain carries TRBV5-1 and TRBJ2-2; D ambiguous. This CDR3 region has 14 residues. The germline CDR1 and CDR2 sequences are SGHRS and YFSETQ. The germline V and J ends were trimmed by 2 bases and 4 bases, with 9 bases remaining between them. The CDR3 spells CASSLSVRTGELFF. Here the CDR3 DNA reads TGCGCCAGCAGCTTATCGGTTCGCACCGGGGAGCTGTTTTTT.

The J gene is TRBJ2-5, the V gene TRBV7-2, with D hard to call. CDR3 size: 12 residues. Trimming shortened V by 5 bases and J by 7 bases, and 11 bases separated the two germline ends. Germline-derived CDR1 and CDR2 are SGHTA and FQGNSA. In nucleotides, the CDR3 is TGTGCCAGCAGCCCCGTATGGGGGACCCAGTACTTC. Its protein is CASSPVWGTQYF. The variable domain in full, completed from reference TRBV7-2 and TRBJ2-5, reads GAGVSQSPSNKVTEKGKDVELRCDPISGHTALYWYRQSLGQGLEFLIYFQGNSAPDKSGLPSDRFSAERTGGSVSTLTIQRTQQEDSAVYLCASSPVWGTQYFGPGTRLLVL.

The chain employs TRBV5-1 and TRBJ2-2; tentative D call: TRBD1 (5 bases). Trimming removed 4 bases at V and 2 bases at J, with 12 bases between. Germline V CDR1 and CDR2: SGHRS, YFSETQ. The CDR3 runs to 15 residues. CDR3 region: CASSPKTVNTGELFF. In DNA form, the CDR3 reads TGCGCCAGCAGCCCGAAGACAGTAAACACCGGGGAGCTGTTTTTT.

A few counts support this clone. The rearrangement links TRBV30 to TRBJ2-3; either TRBD1 or TRBD2 may fit D (5 bases each). Germline CDR1 GTSNPN, CDR2 SVGIG (reference sequence). V lost 6 bases and J lost 6, with 22 bases in between. CDR3 length: 15 amino acids. The CDR3 reads CACSPNGGSRDTQYF. In nucleotides, the CDR3 is TGTGCCTGTAGCCCCAATGGGGGATCGAGGGATACGCAGTATTTT.

The chain uses TRBV2 and TRBJ2-5; perhaps TRBD1 as D (6 bases). The CDR3 has 14 residues. In germline, CDR1 is SNHLY, CDR2 FYNNEI. V was shortened by 4 bases and J by 0 bases, with 9 bases between the two germline ends. The CDR3 nucleotides read TGTGCCAGCAGTGGTCGGACAGACCAAGAGACCCAGTACTTC. This translates into CASSGRTDQETQYF.

The V gene is TRBV30, the J gene TRBJ2-2, with D hard to call. Germline V gene sequence: CDR1 GTSNPN, CDR2 SVGIG (reference sequence). V lost 0 bases and J lost 7, with 6 bases in between. The CDR3 spans 12 residues. The CDR3 protein is CAWSVSNGELFF. As DNA, the CDR3 is TGTGCCTGGAGTGTATCCAACGGGGAGCTGTTTTTT.

The chain is built from TRBV29-1 and TRBJ2-2; TRBD1 or TRBD2 may be the D gene (6 bases each). The CDR3 runs 15 residues. Between the trimmed V and J ends, which lost 3 bases and 4 bases, there was a span of 15 bases. Germline assignment: CDR1 SQVTM and CDR2 ANQGSEA. CDR3 in amino acids: CSVDLFGGGTGELFF. The CDR3 DNA is TGCAGCGTTGACCTCTTCGGAGGGGGCACCGGGGAGCTGTTTTTT.